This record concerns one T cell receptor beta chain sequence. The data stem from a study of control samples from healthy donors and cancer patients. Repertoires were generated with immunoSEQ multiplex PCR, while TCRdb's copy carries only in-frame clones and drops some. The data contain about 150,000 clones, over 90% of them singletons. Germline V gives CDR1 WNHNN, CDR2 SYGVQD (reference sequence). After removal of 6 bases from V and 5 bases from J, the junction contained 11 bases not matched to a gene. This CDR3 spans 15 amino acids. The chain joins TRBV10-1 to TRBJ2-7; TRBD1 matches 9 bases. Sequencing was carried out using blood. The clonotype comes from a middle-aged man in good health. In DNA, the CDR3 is TGCGCCAGCAGCACAGGGGGCGGTGGTGGTGACGAGCAGTACTTC. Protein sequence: CASSTGGGGGDEQYF.